Following are 6 T cell receptor beta chains from one sample sequenced in a study of cytotoxic CD8 clonotypes in ibrutinib-treated CLL. TCRdb keeps only in-frame clones here, not all; method: immunoSEQ multiplex PCR. The data contain some 350,000 clones, 67% of them singletons. The sequencing here drew on PBMCs, taken after 36 months of ibrutinib treatment. The origin of the receptors is a human donor with chronic lymphocytic leukemia.

This clone was observed a single time. J is TRBJ2-3 and V is TRBV18, with 9 bases matching TRBD2. V was clipped by 4 bases and J by 3 bases; unmatched bases: 5. From germline, CDR1 is KGHSH and CDR2 LQKENI. The CDR3 loop spans 15 amino acids. CDR3 residues: CASSLVAGVTDTQYF. The CDR3 DNA reads TGTGCCAGCTCACTTGTAGCGGGGGTAACAGATACGCAGTATTTT. Drawing the rest from reference TRBV18 and TRBJ2-3, the complete variable domain is NAGVMQNPRHLVRRRGQEARLRCSPMKGHSHVYWYRQLPEEGLKFMVYLQKENIIDESGMPKERFSAEFPKEGPSILRIQQVVRGDSAAYFCASSLVAGVTDTQYFGPGTRLTVL.

The CDR3 spells CASSLVSGTDTQYF. CDR3 DNA sequence: TGCGCCAGCAGCCTCGTCTCAGGGACAGATACGCAGTATTTT. The chain links TRBV4-3 to TRBJ2-3; D is perhaps TRBD1 (5 bases). Germline-derived CDR1 and CDR2 are LGHNA and YSLEER. V was pared by 4 bases and J by 3 bases, with 11 bases between. The CDR3 is 14 amino acids.

This chain joins TRBV27 and TRBJ2-5, with 7 bases that match TRBD1. Losses at the gene ends were 0 bases for V and 5 bases for J; bases not matched to a gene: 6. This CDR3 is 15 amino acids long. CDR1 MNHEY and CDR2 SMNVEV come from the germline V gene (reference sequence). The DNA of the CDR3 is TGTGCCAGCAGTTTATCGATAACCAGGGGGGAGACCCAGTACTTC. Amino acids: CASSLSITRGETQYF.

The rearrangement links TRBV27 to TRBJ2-2; 7 nucleotides align to TRBD1. CDR3 length equals 14 residues. Germline trimming cut 6 bases from V and 4 bases from J; bases unmatched to any gene: 5. CDR1 and CDR2 (germline): MNHEY, SMNVEV (reference sequence). This CDR3 reads CASSPDRVTGELFF. DNA of the CDR3: TGTGCCAGCAGCCCAGACAGGGTCACCGGGGAGCTGTTTTTT.

This rearrangement joins TRBV6-5 to TRBJ2-3; 10 bases align to TRBD1. Germline V gene lookup returns CDR1 MNHEY and CDR2 SVGAGI. The ends lost 2 bases at V and 6 bases at J; junction bases unmatched: 5. This CDR3 spans 15 amino acids. Here the CDR3 DNA reads TGTGCCAGCAGTTACGCGGACAGGGGGGCTGATACGCAGTATTTT. The encoded protein is CASSYADRGADTQYF.

The chain employs TRBV28 and TRBJ2-2, with D maybe TRBD2 (5 bases). The CDR3 contains 14 residues. The germline V gene encodes CDR1 MDHEN and CDR2 SYDVKM. Trimming took off 3 bases at V and 5 bases at J, with 10 bases between the two ends. The CDR3: CASSFRLATGELFF. The CDR3 DNA follows: TGTGCCAGCAGTTTTCGCCTAGCAACCGGGGAGCTGTTTTTT.